The 16 T cell receptor beta chains given below trace back to one sample, sequenced in a study of blood T cell repertoires in COVID-19. The protocol was immunoSEQ multiplex PCR, while the TCRdb copy is restricted to in-frame clones and leaves out a portion. The sample yields under 100,000 clones, 90% seen once. Sequencing was performed on peripheral blood. The receptors were sampled from a man aged 50 to 59 with acute or convalescent COVID-19.

This chain joins TRBV7-9 and TRBJ1-2; D not certain. The V gene lost 2 bases and the J gene lost 8 bases, with 12 bases spanning the gap. This CDR3 region has 13 residues. Germline V gene sequence: CDR1 SEHNR, CDR2 FQNEAQ (reference sequence). The CDR3 sequence is CASSLSRGGGYTF. CDR3 bases: TGTGCCAGCAGCTTATCACGAGGAGGGGGCTACACCTTC.

J is TRBJ2-1 and V is TRBV11-3, with D perhaps matching TRBD2 (5 bases). Trimming took off 5 bases at V and 3 bases at J, with 8 bases between the two ends. This CDR3 has 13 amino acids. Germline V CDR1 and CDR2: SGHNT, YENEEA. The CDR3 loop is CASSPGLYNEQFF. Here the CDR3 DNA reads TGTGCCAGCAGCCCTGGACTCTACAATGAGCAGTTCTTC.

To note about this clone: At the DNA level, this CDR3 is encoded by other sequences in the same sample as well. The genes are TRBV18 and TRBJ2-1; TRBD2 matches at 11 bases. Unmatched junction bases numbered 6, after V lost 2 bases and J lost 0 bases. The germline V gene encodes CDR1 KGHSH and CDR2 LQKENI. This CDR3 is 18 amino acids long. The CDR3 spells CASSPTGLAGGSYNEQFF. The CDR3 bases are TGTGCCAGCTCACCAACAGGACTAGCGGGCGGCTCCTACAATGAGCAGTTCTTC.

The J gene is TRBJ2-5, the V gene TRBV24-1; D might be TRBD2 (6 bases). The CDR3 contains 13 residues. Between the trimmed V and J ends, which lost 6 bases and 4 bases, there was a span of 11 bases. Germline V lookup: CDR1 KGHDR, CDR2 SFDVKD. CDR3 DNA sequence: TGTGCCACCAGTAAGGACGGGGGAGAGACCCAGTACTTC. This gives the protein CATSKDGGETQYF.

The rearrangement uses TRBV5-5 and TRBJ2-7, with 8 bases aligning to TRBD2. The J segment lost 1 base and the V segment lost 1 base, leaving 13 bases of the junction unmatched. The CDR3 extends over 18 amino acids. The germline V gene has CDR1 SGHKS and CDR2 YYEKEE (reference sequence). In DNA, the CDR3 is TGTGCCAGCAGCTTGAGATCCGCCGGGACTAGTGGTTCCTACGAGCAGTACTTC. It is translated as CASSLRSAGTSGSYEQYF.

Here the CDR3 reads CASSDSRTSGRACNEQFF. DNA of the CDR3: TGTGCCAGCAGTGACTCGAGGACTAGCGGGAGGGCCTGTAATGAGCAGTTCTTC. The rearrangement joins TRBV6-4 to TRBJ2-1, with 15 bases aligning to TRBD2. The V and J ends lost 0 bases and 7 bases, in that order; junction bases with no gene match: 7. This CDR3 has 18 residues. Germline V gene sequence: CDR1 MRHNA, CDR2 SNTAGT.

The chain combines TRBV14 with TRBJ1-6; 9 bases map to TRBD1. The germline gives CDR1 SGHDN, CDR2 FVKESK. With V trimmed by 4 bases and J by 10 bases, 11 bases remained unmatched. The CDR3 contains 16 residues. CDR3 sequence (DNA): TGTGCCAGCAGCCGGGACAGGGTTCGTTCCGGCTCACCCCTCCACTTT. Its protein is CASSRDRVRSGSPLHF. The variable domain in full, completed from reference TRBV14 and TRBJ1-6, reads EAGVTQFPSHSVIEKGQTVTLRCDPISGHDNLYWYRRVMGKEIKFLLHFVKESKQDESGMPNNRFLAERTGGTYSTLKVQPAELEDSGVYFCASSRDRVRSGSPLHFGNGTRLTVT.

The genes are TRBV6-6 and TRBJ1-1; no reliable D call. From germline, CDR1 is MNHNY and CDR2 SVGAGI (reference sequence). The CDR3 spans 16 residues. The germline V and J ends were trimmed by 0 bases and 0 bases, with 11 bases remaining between them. CDR3 nucleotide sequence: TGTGCCAGCAGTTACTCCAGTGGCCCAATGAACACTGAAGCTTTCTTT. Amino acid sequence: CASSYSSGPMNTEAFF.

The genes are TRBV28 and TRBJ2-3, with TRBD2 identical over 14 bases. The V and J ends lost 3 bases and 8 bases, in that order; junction bases with no gene match: 10. CDR1 and CDR2 (germline): MDHEN, SYDVKM. There are 17 residues in the CDR3. CDR3 residues: CASSFSGTSGSRGTQYF. The CDR3 region has the DNA TGTGCCAGCAGTTTTTCCGGGACTAGCGGGAGCCGGGGTACGCAGTATTTT.

The J gene is TRBJ2-7, the V gene TRBV7-9, with D perhaps matching TRBD1 (5 bases). V gave up 2 bases and J gave up 0 bases, with 8 bases separating them. Germline CDR1 SEHNR, CDR2 FQNEAQ (reference sequence). CDR3 size: 14 residues. CDR3 protein: CASSLQGFSYEQYF. The CDR3 DNA is TGTGCCAGCAGCTTACAGGGTTTCTCCTACGAGCAGTACTTC.

The gene calls are TRBV2 and TRBJ2-6; a weak D match, TRBD2 (6 bases). In germline, CDR1 is SNHLY, CDR2 FYNNEI. This CDR3 comprises 17 residues. The germline V and J ends were trimmed by 3 bases and 0 bases, with 12 bases remaining between them. DNA of the CDR3: TGTGCCAGCAGTGATTGGCTAGCGAACTCTGGGGCCAACGTCCTGACTTTC. Its translation is CASSDWLANSGANVLTF.

V gene TRBV27 combines with J gene TRBJ2-2, with D perhaps TRBD2 (6 bases). The V gene lost 2 bases and the J gene lost 5 bases, with 12 bases spanning the gap. The CDR3 is 15 residues long. Germline CDR1 MNHEY, CDR2 SMNVEV (reference sequence). The DNA for the CDR3 is TGTGCCAGCAGTTTAGAGGCAGGGAGGACCGGGGAGCTGTTTTTT. The encoded protein is CASSLEAGRTGELFF.

As DNA, the CDR3 is TGTGCCAGCAGTAGAGACTGGAACACCGGGGAGCTGTTTTTT. Translated: CASSRDWNTGELFF. The chain couples TRBV6-5 to TRBJ2-2, with D unclear. The V end lost 5 bases, the J end lost 1 base, and 8 bases lay between the germline ends. The V gene's germline CDR1 is MNHEY and CDR2 SVGAGI. The CDR3 length is 14 residues.

The chain has TRBV7-9 and TRBJ1-2; no clear D gene. Trimming stripped 1 base from V and 6 bases from J, with 12 bases between. Per the germline V gene, CDR1 is SEHNR and CDR2 is FQNEAQ (reference sequence). The CDR3 loop spans 14 amino acids. CDR3 region: CASSLGSGRDGYTF. CDR3 sequence (DNA): TGTGCCAGCAGCTTAGGGTCCGGGCGGGATGGCTACACCTTC.

V gene TRBV29-1 combines with J gene TRBJ2-7; 8 nucleotides line up with TRBD1. The CDR3 contains 13 residues. The trim removed 5 bases at V and 4 bases at J, leaving 7 bases unmatched. CDR1 and CDR2 (germline): SQVTM, ANQGSEA. CDR3 in amino acids: CSVRGQGGYEQYF. The CDR3 DNA reads TGCAGCGTTCGAGGACAGGGTGGATACGAGCAGTACTTC.

There are a few counts of this clone. The chain uses TRBV7-2 and TRBJ2-1; 7 nucleotides agree with TRBD2. Germline CDR1 reads SGHTA; CDR2 reads FQGNSA. The CDR3 sequence is 14 residues long. V lost 0 bases to trimming and J lost 9 bases; unmatched junction nucleotides: 5. The DNA of the CDR3 is TGTGCCAGCAGCTTAGCGGTAGGGGAGGGTGAGCAGTTCTTC. It is translated as CASSLAVGEGEQFF.